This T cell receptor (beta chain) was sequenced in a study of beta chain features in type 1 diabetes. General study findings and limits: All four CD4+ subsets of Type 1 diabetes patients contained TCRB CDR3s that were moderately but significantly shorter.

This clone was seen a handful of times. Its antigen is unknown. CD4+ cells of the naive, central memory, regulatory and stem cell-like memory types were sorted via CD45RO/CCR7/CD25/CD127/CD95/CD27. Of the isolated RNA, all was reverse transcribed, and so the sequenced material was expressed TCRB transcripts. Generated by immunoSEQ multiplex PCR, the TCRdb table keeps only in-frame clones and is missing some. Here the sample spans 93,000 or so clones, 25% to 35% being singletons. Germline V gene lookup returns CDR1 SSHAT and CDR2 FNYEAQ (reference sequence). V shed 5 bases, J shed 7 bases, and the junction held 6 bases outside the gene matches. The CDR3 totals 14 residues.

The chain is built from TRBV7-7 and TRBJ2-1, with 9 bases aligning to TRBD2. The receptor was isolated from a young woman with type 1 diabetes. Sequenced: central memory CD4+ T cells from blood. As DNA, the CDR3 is TGTGCCAGCAGCCCAGGGACTAGCATTAATGAGCAGTTCTTC. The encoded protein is CASSPGTSINEQFF.